This T cell receptor beta chain was observed in a study of beta chain features in type 1 diabetes. Regarding the study as a whole: In all four CD4+ subsets, TCRB CDR3 length was significantly, moderately reduced in type 1 diabetes.

As to this clone: Antigen unknown.

Trimming shortened V by 2 bases and J by 2 bases, and 11 bases separated the two germline ends. This CDR3 has 15 amino acids. CDR1 is SGHAT and CDR2 is FQNNGV in the germline V gene. The whole isolated RNA underwent reverse transcription, so sequencing captured expressed TCRB transcripts. TCRdb keeps only in-frame clones here, not all; method: immunoSEQ multiplex PCR. The sample holds 130,000 to 150,000 clones, roughly an eighth seen once. The sequence was obtained from a man aged 18 to 30 with type 1 diabetes. The specimen sequenced was central memory CD4+ T cells from blood. The genes are TRBV11-2 and TRBJ2-3; no clear D. DNA for the CDR3: TGTGCCAGCAGCTTACGTGGGCCACCCACAGATACGCAGTATTTT. Protein product: CASSLRGPPTDTQYF.